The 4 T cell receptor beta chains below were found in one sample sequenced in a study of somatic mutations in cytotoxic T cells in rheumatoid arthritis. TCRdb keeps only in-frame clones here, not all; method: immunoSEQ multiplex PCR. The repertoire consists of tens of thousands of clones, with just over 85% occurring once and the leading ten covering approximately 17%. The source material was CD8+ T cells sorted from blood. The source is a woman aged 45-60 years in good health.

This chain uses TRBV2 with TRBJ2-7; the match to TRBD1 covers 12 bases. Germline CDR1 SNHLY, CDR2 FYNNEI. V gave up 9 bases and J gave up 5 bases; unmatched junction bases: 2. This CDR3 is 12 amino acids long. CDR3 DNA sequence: TGTGCCAGGGGGACAGGGGGCAACGAGCAGTACTTC. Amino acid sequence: CARGTGGNEQYF. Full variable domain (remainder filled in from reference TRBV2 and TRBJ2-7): EPEVTQTPSHQVTQMGQEVILRCVPISNHLYFYWYRQILGQKVEFLVSFYNNEISEKSEIFDDQFSVERPDGSNFTLKIRSTKLEDSAMYFCARGTGGNEQYFGPGTRLTVT.

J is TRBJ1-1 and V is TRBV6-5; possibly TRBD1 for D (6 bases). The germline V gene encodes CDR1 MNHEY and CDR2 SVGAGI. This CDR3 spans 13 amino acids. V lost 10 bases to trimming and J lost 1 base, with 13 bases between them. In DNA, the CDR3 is TGTGCCACCCGGGCAGGGGAGAACACTGAAGCTTTCTTT. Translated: CATRAGENTEAFF.

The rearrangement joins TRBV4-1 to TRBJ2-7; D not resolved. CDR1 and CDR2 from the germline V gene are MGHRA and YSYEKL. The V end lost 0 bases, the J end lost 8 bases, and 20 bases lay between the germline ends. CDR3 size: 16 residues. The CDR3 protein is CASSQDRQPTPSQQYF. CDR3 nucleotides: TGCGCCAGCAGCCAAGATCGGCAGCCAACACCCTCGCAGCAGTACTTC.

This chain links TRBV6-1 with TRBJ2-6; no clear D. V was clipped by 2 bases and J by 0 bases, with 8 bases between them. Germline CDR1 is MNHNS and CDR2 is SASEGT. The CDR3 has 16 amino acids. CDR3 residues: CASSELDGSGANVLTF. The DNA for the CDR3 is TGTGCCAGCAGTGAACTGGACGGCTCTGGGGCCAACGTCCTGACTTTC.